The clone carrying this T cell receptor beta chain was seen many times. As yet, its antigen is unknown. This CDR3 has 13 amino acids. The V end lost 1 base, the J end lost 3 bases, and 9 bases lay between the germline ends. CDR1 is SQVTM, CDR2 ANQGSEA, per germline. The sample comes from a study of neurological immune-mediated disorders. The cDNA was generated through 5'RACE incorporating 10-nucleotide random UMIs. TCRdb redid the calling of the 5' RACE reads with MiXCR, one entry per CDR3 protein. The sample consists of roughly 60,000 distinct CDR3 sequences, around 3.8% of them appearing once. Notes on the study in general: A possible signature was seen in one related-CDR3 cluster, into which phylogenetic grouping placed the repertoires of 18 of 34 multiple sclerosis patients. TCR clonal expansion peaked in HTLV-1-associated myelopathy patients and was lowest in multiple sclerosis patients.

The receptor was isolated from a woman between 50 and 59 years old with multiple sclerosis. What was sequenced was PBMCs. The V and J genes are TRBV29-1 and TRBJ2-5; D call uncertain. For the CDR3, the DNA is TGCAGCGTTGAAGGTGTGGCAAAAGAGACCCAGTACTTC. Amino acids: CSVEGVAKETQYF.